This TCR beta chain was captured by sequencing in a study of cytomegalovirus exposure and HLA in healthy donors. General observations from the study: Beyond CMV serostatus, there was no information to go on about immune exposure. It was likely that a cluster of highly shared sequence variants was a sequencing artifact. The study reported that TCR beta sequences accurately predicted HLA-A and HLA-B alleles in most subjects. Later analysis demonstrated an association between a missense DCLRE1C variant and TCR beta V- and J-gene trimming.

Per the germline V gene, CDR1 is SQVTM and CDR2 is ANQGSEA. The CDR3 is 13 residues long. Trimming shortened V by 7 bases and J by 8 bases, and 17 bases separated the two germline ends. Primers included in the PCR were 60 Vbeta and 13 Jbeta primers. Sequenced by immunoSEQ multiplex PCR; TCRdb stores in-frame clones only, minus some. The ten most abundant clones cover around 1.4% of a sample with about 160,000 clones. With regard to this clone: Its antigen is still unknown.

The chain recombines TRBV29-1 with TRBJ1-4; possibly TRBD1 for D (5 bases). The sequencing sample was made of PBMCs. This receptor was identified in a woman aged 60 to 75 in good health and CMV-seronegative. DNA for the CDR3: TGCAGCGGCGCCGGGGGTGTTGGCGAAAAACTGTTTTTT. Amino acid sequence: CSGAGGVGEKLFF.